Each of the 24 T cell receptor beta chains below was sequenced from the same sample in a study of tumor-infiltrating lymphocytes in primary liver carcinoma. The template, 450 to 650 ng total RNA, yielded TCR beta cDNA made with a constant-region primer. ARM-PCR, slightly modified, supplied the TCR beta libraries through three nested multiplex PCR rounds. The first two PCR rounds, nine to ten cycles each, used TRBV1-TRBV30 forward primers and a C-beta reverse primer. TCRdb analysed the multiplex PCR reads with MiXCR anew, one entry per CDR3 protein. The sample carries roughly 20,000 distinct CDR3 sequences, around three quarters recorded once. Co-extracted RNA and DNA came from about 19-30 mg of unsorted bulk tissue. Sequencing used liver tumor tissue from sampling region 4. Noted subset: tumor region T4, right-lateral pole. These receptors were collected from a woman aged 25 to 45 with primary liver carcinoma and hepatitis B virus infection.

A word on this clonotype: One end of the junction fails to match germline, which may point to a read error. This rearrangement joins TRBV28 to TRBJ1-2; D perhaps matches TRBD1 (5 bases). Germline CDR1 and CDR2: MDHEN and SYDVKM. The CDR3 has 15 amino acids. This chain's CDR3 is CASIQGWGANYGYTF. The CDR3 nucleotides are TGTGCAAGCATCCAAGGATGGGGGGCTAACTATGGCTACACCTTC.

As to this clonotype: The CDR3 carries no conserved terminal phenylalanine or tryptophan, so it likely arises from a read error. The DNA is left out, because the CDR3 cannot be placed on it with certainty; the CDR3 is given as TCRdb lists it. The CDR3 sequence is CASSPEMNRDTSKWCL. This chain joins TRBV4-1 and TRBJ2-4; the DNA was not compared with TRBD1, the D call given in the table. Counting both end residues, the CDR3 totals 16 amino acids. Per the germline V gene, CDR1 is MGHRA and CDR2 is YSYEKL.

V gene TRBV11-1 combines with J gene TRBJ2-2; 7 positions agree with TRBD2. Per the germline V gene, CDR1 is SGHAT and CDR2 is FQDESV (reference sequence). The CDR3 runs to 15 residues. V trimming: 6 bases; J trimming: 6 bases; junction bases outside the gene matches: 10. CDR3 nucleotides: TGTGCCAGCAGGGTTATGGCGGGAGTGTCCGGGGAGCTGTTTTTT. As protein: CASRVMAGVSGELFF.

In its sample, this clonotype was seen once. A much larger clone lies one base from this, so it may be a read error. The rearrangement links TRBV12-3 or TRBV12-4 to TRBJ2-5; D may be TRBD2 (6 bases). The CDR3 runs to 14 residues. The V end lost 10 bases, the J end lost 3 bases, and 18 bases lay between the germline ends. CDR3 residues: CANTYPGSEETQYF. As DNA, the CDR3 is TGTGCCAACACCTACCCCGGGAGCGAAGAGACCCAGTACTTC.

Turning to this clonotype: One base away lies a much larger clone, so this may be a sequencing read error. The chain is built from TRBV19 and TRBJ1-2; D call uncertain. The V end lost 5 bases, the J end lost 8 bases, and 21 bases lay between the germline ends. Germline CDR1 and CDR2: LNHDA and SQIVND (reference sequence). The CDR3 is 15 residues long. The CDR3 protein is CASSYRPGPDMGYTF. DNA of the CDR3: TGTGCCAGTAGTTACCGACCAGGTCCCGACATGGGCTACACCTTC.

The chain employs TRBV11-2 and TRBJ2-7; D is unclear. V lost 4 bases, J lost 6 bases, and 10 bases lay in between. Per germline, CDR1 SGHAT and CDR2 FQNNGV. The CDR3 sequence is 12 residues long. CDR3 in DNA: TGTGCCAGCAGCTCCCGTAGGAGCGAGCAGTACTTC. It codes for CASSSRRSEQYF.

The V call is TRBV29-1, the J call TRBJ1-1, with D possibly matching TRBD1 (5 bases). Germline V CDR1 and CDR2: SQVTM, ANQGSEA. The CDR3 sequence is 12 residues long. In nucleotides, the CDR3 is TGCAATGTCGAGACAGAGAACACTGAAGCTTTCTTT. Encoded protein: CNVETENTEAFF.

Regarding this clonotype: A clone one base away is much larger, so this may be a read error. The chain combines TRBV7-9 with TRBJ2-3, with 7 bases matching TRBD2. This CDR3 region has 16 residues. Trimming cost V 5 bases and J 0 bases; bases outside gene matches: 8. CDR1 is SEHNR and CDR2 is FQNEAQ in the germline V gene (reference sequence). CDR3 DNA sequence: TGTGCCAGCAGCATGCACGGGACTACTAGCACAGATACGCAGTATTTT. Protein sequence: CASSMHGTTSTDTQYF. Combining the CDR3 with reference TRBV7-9 and TRBJ2-3 gives the whole variable domain DTGVSQNPRHKITKRGQNVTFRCDPISEHNRLYWYRQTLGQGPEFLTYFQNEAQLEKSRLLSDRFSAERPKGSFSTLEIQRTEQGDSAMYLCASSMHGTTSTDTQYFGPGTRLTVL.

The chain uses TRBV4-3 and TRBJ1-2; no firm D call. V lost 1 base, J lost 6 bases, and 15 bases lay in between. In germline, CDR1 is LGHNA, CDR2 YSLEER. The CDR3 loop spans 15 amino acids. CDR3 residues: CASSQGWGMVNGYTF. The CDR3 nucleotides are TGCGCCAGCAGCCAAGGTTGGGGAATGGTGAATGGCTACACCTTC.

On this clonotype: One junction end disagrees with the germline gene, perhaps due to a read error. The chain employs TRBV28 and TRBJ2-7, with D possibly being TRBD2 (5 bases). The germline V gene has CDR1 MDHEN and CDR2 SYDVKM. The CDR3 is made up of 16 amino acids. Here the CDR3 DNA reads TGTGTCAGCGCCACCTCCGGGATGGCCTTGCAGTACGAGCAGTACTTC. The encoded protein is CVSATSGMALQYEQYF.

Points on this clonotype: At one end, the junction sequence differs from germline, possibly due to a read error. The J gene is TRBJ2-7, the V gene TRBV4-2; 10 bases are shared with TRBD1. Germline lookup yields CDR1 LGHNA and CDR2 YNFKEQ. The CDR3 runs 18 residues. The CDR3 loop reads CASSQKHLGQGGPREQYF. The CDR3 bases are TGTGCCAGTAGCCAGAAGCACCTAGGACAGGGGGGACCGCGCGAGCAGTACTTC.

Note on this clonotype: Likely a read error: the CDR3 ends without its conserved phenylalanine or tryptophan. The J gene is TRBJ1-1, the V gene TRBV11-3; D is unclear. Trimming stripped 2 bases from V and 8 bases from J, with 15 bases between. CDR1 is SGHNT, CDR2 YENEEA, per germline. The CDR3 is 14 amino acids. The CDR3 here is CASSLKVAITEAFL. The CDR3 DNA sequence: TGTGCCAGCAGCTTAAAAGTTGCGATCACCGAAGCTTTCTTA.

On this clonotype: The junction departs from the called germline gene at one end, perhaps through a read error. The gene calls are TRBV7-9 and TRBJ2-7, with D hard to call. Germline CDR1 and CDR2: SEHNR and FQNEAQ (reference sequence). This CDR3 has 14 amino acids. CDR3 DNA sequence: TGTGCCAACAGCTCGAAAGGCCTCTCCTACGAGCAGTACTTC. It encodes CANSSKGLSYEQYF. The full variable domain, completed using reference TRBV7-9 and TRBJ2-7, is DTGVSQNPRHKITKRGQNVTFRCDPISEHNRLYWYRQTLGQGPEFLTYFQNEAQLEKSRLLSDRFSAERPKGSFSTLEIQRTEQGDSAMYLCANSSKGLSYEQYFGPGTRLTVT.

On this clonotype: The junction shows a germline mismatch at one end, possibly a read error. The chain links TRBV7-3 to TRBJ2-7, with D perhaps given as TRBD1 or TRBD2 (5 bases each). The germline CDR1 and CDR2 sequences are SGHTA and FQGTGA. The CDR3 length is 16 residues. This CDR3 is CASSSPLVGRGDEKYF. The CDR3 DNA reads as TGTGCCAGCAGCTCGCCACTAGTGGGACGAGGCGACGAGAAGTACTTC.

This clonotype occurred many times. The chain joins TRBV4-1 to TRBJ2-1, with 11 bases that match TRBD2. J lost 5 bases, V lost 2 bases, and 5 bases had no gene match. The length of the CDR3 is 16 residues. Per germline, CDR1 MGHRA and CDR2 YSYEKL. The CDR3 coding sequence is TGCGCCAGCAGCCAATCCGGGACTAGCGGTGACAATGAGCAGTTCTTC. It specifies CASSQSGTSGDNEQFF.

This rearrangement joins TRBV11-3 to TRBJ2-7, with unresolved D. The CDR3 runs to 16 residues. Trimming pared 5 bases from V and 0 bases from J, leaving 17 bases between. CDR1 and CDR2 (germline): SGHNT, YENEEA. The CDR3 reads CASSRRDTDYSYEQYF. The DNA for the CDR3 is TGTGCCAGCAGCCGCCGCGACACTGATTACTCCTACGAGCAGTACTTC.

The chain is built from TRBV11-2 and TRBJ2-4; TRBD2 matches 14 bases. The CDR3 sequence is 21 residues long. J gave up 7 bases and V 9 bases, and 26 bases lay outside the gene matches. CDR1 and CDR2 from the germline V gene are SGHAT and FQNNGV. Written as DNA, the CDR3 is TGTGCCAGTAGCCATGCCGGGACATCTACCGGGACTAGCGGGAGACAGAACATTCAGTACTTC. It encodes CASSHAGTSTGTSGRQNIQYF. The full variable domain, completed using reference TRBV11-2 and TRBJ2-4, is EAGVAQSPRYKIIEKRQSVAFWCNPISGHATLYWYQQILGQGPKLLIQFQNNGVVDDSQLPKDRFSAERLKGVDSTLKIQPAKLEDSAVYLCASSHAGTSTGTSGRQNIQYFGAGTRLSVL.

Turning to this clonotype: A read error may account for a junction end that differs from germline. The chain employs TRBV4-2 and TRBJ2-1; the D is unclear. From germline, CDR1 is LGHNA and CDR2 YNFKEQ. This CDR3 contains 18 residues. CDR3 protein: CASSQVVNVRSSYNEQFF. The CDR3 nucleotides read TGCGCCAGCAGCCAAGTAGTGAACGTCCGAAGCTCATACAATGAGCAGTTCTTC.

A note on this clonotype: One junction end does not reproduce the germline sequence, and a read error may be involved. The chain couples TRBV4-3 to TRBJ1-2; D call uncertain. Per germline, CDR1 LGHNA and CDR2 YSLEER. The CDR3 consists of 14 residues. As DNA, the CDR3 is TGCGCCAGCAGGGCTGTGTTGGAGATCTATGGCTATACCTTC. Amino acids: CASRAVLEIYGYTF.

The rearrangement links TRBV11-2 to TRBJ1-1; 12 bases are a match to TRBD1. CDR3 length: 20 amino acids. The J segment lost 4 bases and the V segment lost 8 bases, leaving 23 bases of the junction unmatched. CDR1 is SGHAT, CDR2 FQNNGV, per germline. The CDR3 nucleotides read TGTGCCAGCGGCACTCGGGACAGGGGGCGCAAGAGGTGGAGTGTCACTGAAGCTTTCTTT. Protein sequence: CASGTRDRGRKRWSVTEAFF.

Note on this clonotype: A read error is possible here, since a much larger clone lies one base away. The rearrangement joins TRBV9 to TRBJ2-1; no clear D gene. The CDR3 runs 13 residues. Germline lookup yields CDR1 SGDLS and CDR2 YYNGEE. DNA of the CDR3: TGTGCCACCAGCGTAGATCTGTACAATGAGCAGTTCTTC. Translation: CATSVDLYNEQFF.

Regarding this clonotype: It is likely a read error, because the conserved phenylalanine at the end of the CDR3 is missing. Because the CDR3's place on the DNA is in doubt, the DNA is left out and the CDR3 is given as listed by TCRdb. The J gene is TRBJ2-1, the V gene TRBV10-3; the table names TRBD1, a call not compared with the DNA. The CDR3 is 14 residues long, counting both termini. Germline V gene data show CDR1 as ENHRY and CDR2 as SYGVKD. The CDR3 loop is CAISPTATRDEQLL.

Note on this clonotype: One junction end disagrees with the germline gene, perhaps due to a read error. CDR3 sequence (DNA): TGTGCCAGCAGCTCCAGGAAAGGGAATCAGTCCCAGCATTTT. The encoded protein is CASSSRKGNQSQHF. The rearrangement uses TRBV13 and TRBJ1-5; D is uncertain. Germline V CDR1 and CDR2: PRHDT, FYEKMQ (reference sequence). The CDR3 runs to 14 residues.

In the case of this clonotype: The junction and the germline gene differ at one end; a read error may be behind it. CDR3 residues: CACSPWGGKLSF. DNA of the CDR3: TGTGCCTGCAGCCCCTGGGGGGGAAAATTGTCTTTT. This chain links TRBV11-2 with TRBJ1-4; tentative D call: TRBD1 (5 bases). Per the germline V gene, CDR1 is SGHAT and CDR2 is FQNNGV. The CDR3 contains 12 residues.